The T cell receptor (beta chain) described here comes from a study of T cell changes during pregnancy in multiple sclerosis. Trimming removed 0 bases from V and 2 bases from J; junction bases left unmatched: 11. Per the germline V gene, CDR1 is SGDLS and CDR2 is YYNGEE. The CDR3 is made up of 18 amino acids. Sequencing was performed with immunoSEQ multiplex PCR; in TCRdb, only in-frame clones are kept and a portion is missing. The sample includes about 38,000 clones, more than 85% of them seen just once. This clonotype originated in a female donor with multiple sclerosis, enrolled in a pregnancy study. The chain employs TRBV9 and TRBJ2-1; TRBD2 agrees at 7 bases. Here the sequenced sample was CD8+ T cells from peripheral blood mononuclear cells, taken after pregnancy. CDR3 loop: CASSVGGGYSSPYNEQFF. The DNA of the CDR3 is TGTGCCAGCAGCGTAGGGGGGGGTTATTCCTCCCCCTACAATGAGCAGTTCTTC.